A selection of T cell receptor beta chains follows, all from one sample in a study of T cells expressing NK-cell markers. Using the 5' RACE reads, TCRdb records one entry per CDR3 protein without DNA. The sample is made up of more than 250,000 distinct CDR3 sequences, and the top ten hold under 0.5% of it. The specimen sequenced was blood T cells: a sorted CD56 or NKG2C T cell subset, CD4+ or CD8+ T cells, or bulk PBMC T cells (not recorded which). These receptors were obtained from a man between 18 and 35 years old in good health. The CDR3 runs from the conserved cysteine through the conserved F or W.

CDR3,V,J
CASSSRTVQETQYF,TRBV12-3/TRBV12-4,TRBJ2-5
CASSPRPSADSPLHF,TRBV27,TRBJ1-6
CASSKGVARKGANSPLHF,TRBV21-1,TRBJ1-6
CASSLALGGTEAFF,TRBV5-6,TRBJ1-1
CASSSGLGVNEQFF,TRBV12-3/TRBV12-4,TRBJ2-1
CSASVDRDNEQFF,TRBV20-1,TRBJ2-1
CASSYSGGSVTETQYF,TRBV7-6,TRBJ2-5
CASSPRDGRNQPQHF,TRBV5-5,TRBJ1-5
CATTRQVNTEAFF,TRBV12-3/TRBV12-4,TRBJ1-1
CASSRVKGTRGFTDTQYF,TRBV3-1,TRBJ2-3
CASSLPESPLHF,TRBV5-6,TRBJ1-6
CASSYGLAANTGELFF,TRBV6-5,TRBJ2-2
CASSPQGGVSAYEQYF,TRBV4-2,TRBJ2-7
CSVMSSRDQPQHF,TRBV20-1,TRBJ1-5
CASSPTSGRENEQFF,TRBV12-3/TRBV12-4,TRBJ2-1
CASSDTWTSGRSGQFF,TRBV7-2,TRBJ2-1
CASSLLPPLSGSNSYNEQFF,TRBV11-2,TRBJ2-1
CSALALDGRVADTQYF,TRBV20-1,TRBJ2-3
CASSPREARGNQPQHF,TRBV28,TRBJ1-5
CASSGNRVNQPQHF,TRBV25-1,TRBJ1-5
CSVEVIGSSQETQYF,TRBV29-1,TRBJ2-5
CASSWTSGSPLHF,TRBV12-3/TRBV12-4,TRBJ1-6
CASTSMGESNADTQYF,TRBV19,TRBJ2-3
CSTQGGTSSYEQYF,TRBV29-1,TRBJ2-7
CSVEGQRDRTTDTQYF,TRBV29-1,TRBJ2-3
CATAGLNEQFF,TRBV12-3/TRBV12-4,TRBJ2-1
CASSPVLGNEQFF,TRBV7-6,TRBJ2-1
CASSQEGGSSYNEQFF,TRBV4-3,TRBJ2-1
CATSDFNSGSYEQFF,TRBV24-1,TRBJ2-1
CSVDAGRAYEQFF,TRBV29-1,TRBJ2-1
CASSMAGELDTQYF,TRBV3-1,TRBJ2-3
CASRKPGDKNYGYTF,TRBV19,TRBJ1-2
CASSSLLAGGPREQFF,TRBV5-6,TRBJ2-1
CASSQQPGREGNEQFF,TRBV7-3,TRBJ2-1
CASSGQGNIQYF,TRBV12-3/TRBV12-4,TRBJ2-4
CASSQDAGGRAPYNEQFF,TRBV4-2,TRBJ2-1
CASSLGLRDGTEAFF,TRBV7-2,TRBJ1-1
CASSLYRGPPGEQFF,TRBV7-2,TRBJ2-1
CASSYHLQETQYF,TRBV6-2/TRBV6-3,TRBJ2-5
CASSSRGINYGYTF,TRBV12-3/TRBV12-4,TRBJ1-2
CASSFQVAGVGEQYF,TRBV5-5,TRBJ2-7
CASSQAPSGRGDTQYF,TRBV3-1,TRBJ2-3
CASSWGHSPLHF,TRBV7-9,TRBJ1-6
CAIQGQAADTEAFF,TRBV10-3,TRBJ1-1
CASGPGSTDTQYF,TRBV7-2,TRBJ2-3
CASSSPLGLDNEQFF,TRBV25-1,TRBJ2-1
CASSSSSGSYEQYF,TRBV3-1,TRBJ2-7
CASSFGRVAYEQYF,TRBV13,TRBJ2-7
CASSPLSSQGLNEAFF,TRBV7-7,TRBJ1-1
CASSEPSRNTIYF,TRBV25-1,TRBJ1-3
CASSLGRRDNEKLFF,TRBV5-1,TRBJ1-4
CASSLVAQPWNTGELFF,TRBV5-5,TRBJ2-2
CASSLALGGGYEQYF,TRBV7-9,TRBJ2-7